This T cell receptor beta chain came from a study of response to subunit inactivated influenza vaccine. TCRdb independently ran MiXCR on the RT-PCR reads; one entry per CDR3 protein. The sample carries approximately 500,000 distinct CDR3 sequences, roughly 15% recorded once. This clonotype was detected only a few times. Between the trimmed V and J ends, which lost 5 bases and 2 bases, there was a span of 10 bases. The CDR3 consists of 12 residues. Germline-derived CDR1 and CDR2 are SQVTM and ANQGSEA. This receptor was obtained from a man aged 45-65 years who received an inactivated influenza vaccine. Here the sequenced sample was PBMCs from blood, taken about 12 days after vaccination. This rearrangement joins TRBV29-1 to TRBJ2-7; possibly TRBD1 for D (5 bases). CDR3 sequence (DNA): TGCAGCGTTCAACAGGAGACCTACGAGCAGTACTTC. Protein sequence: CSVQQETYEQYF.